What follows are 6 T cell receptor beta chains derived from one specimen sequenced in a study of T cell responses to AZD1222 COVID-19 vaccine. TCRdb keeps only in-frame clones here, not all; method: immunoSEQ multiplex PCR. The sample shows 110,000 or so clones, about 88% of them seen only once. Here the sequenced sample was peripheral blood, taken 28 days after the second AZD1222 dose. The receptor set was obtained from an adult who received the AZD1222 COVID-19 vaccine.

CDR3 sequence reads: CASSLRGKVSTGELFF. As DNA, the CDR3 is TGTGCCAGCAGCCTCAGGGGAAAAGTCTCCACCGGGGAGCTGTTTTTT. This sequence joins TRBV14 and TRBJ2-2; D may be TRBD1 (6 bases). The CDR3 loop spans 16 amino acids. The germline CDR1 and CDR2 sequences are SGHDN and FVKESK. Trimming left V 4 bases short and J 4 bases short, with 16 bases between.

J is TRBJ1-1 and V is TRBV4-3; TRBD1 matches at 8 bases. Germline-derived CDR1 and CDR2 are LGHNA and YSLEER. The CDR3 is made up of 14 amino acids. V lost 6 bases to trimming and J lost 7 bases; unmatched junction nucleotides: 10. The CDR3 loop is CASSRETGGGEAFF. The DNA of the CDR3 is TGCGCCAGCAGTCGGGAAACAGGGGGAGGTGAAGCTTTCTTT.

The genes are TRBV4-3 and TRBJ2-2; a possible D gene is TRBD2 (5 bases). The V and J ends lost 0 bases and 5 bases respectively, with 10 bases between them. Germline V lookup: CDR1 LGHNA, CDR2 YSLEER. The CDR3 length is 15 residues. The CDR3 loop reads CASSQELGGTGELFF. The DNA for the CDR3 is TGCGCCAGCAGCCAAGAACTAGGCGGAACCGGGGAGCTGTTTTTT.

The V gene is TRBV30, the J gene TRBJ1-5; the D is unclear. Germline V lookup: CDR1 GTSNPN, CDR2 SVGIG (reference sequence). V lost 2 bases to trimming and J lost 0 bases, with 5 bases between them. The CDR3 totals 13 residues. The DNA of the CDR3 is TGTGCCTGGAGTATCGGTAGCAATCAGCCCCAGCATTTT. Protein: CAWSIGSNQPQHF.

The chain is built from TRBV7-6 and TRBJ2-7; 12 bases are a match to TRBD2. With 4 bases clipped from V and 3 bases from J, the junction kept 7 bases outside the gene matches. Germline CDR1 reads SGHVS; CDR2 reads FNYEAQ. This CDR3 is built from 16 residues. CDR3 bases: TGTGCCAGCAGCTCCGCATCTAGCGGGGGGGACTACGAGCAGTACTTC. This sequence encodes CASSSASSGGDYEQYF.

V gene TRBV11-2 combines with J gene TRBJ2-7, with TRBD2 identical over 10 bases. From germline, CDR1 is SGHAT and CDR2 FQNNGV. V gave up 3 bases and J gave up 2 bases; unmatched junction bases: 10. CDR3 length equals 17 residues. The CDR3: CASSFRGALAGAYEQYF. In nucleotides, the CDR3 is TGTGCCAGCAGCTTTCGAGGGGCCCTAGCGGGGGCCTACGAGCAGTACTTC.